This TCR beta chain was sequenced in a study of blood T cell repertoires in COVID-19. V was cut by 3 bases and J by 6 bases, with 11 bases left in between. Germline V gene data show CDR1 as KGHSH and CDR2 as LQKENI. There are 13 residues in the CDR3. Original data processing: Amplifying reference gene primers gave estimates of nucleated cell counts. TCRdb's table, derived via immunoSEQ multiplex PCR, lists solely in-frame clones and lacks some. V, J and clone size reflect that table, while D and trimming were determined from the DNA. The table shows around 230,000 clones, with 70% to 90% occurring only once.

This receptor was identified in a middle-aged woman with acute COVID-19. Input material: PBMCs or T cells enriched from blood (not recorded which). This chain links TRBV18 with TRBJ1-2, with a possible D match to TRBD1 (6 bases). CDR3 sequence reads: CASSPQQGDGYTF. As DNA, the CDR3 is TGTGCCAGCTCACCTCAACAGGGCGATGGCTACACCTTC.